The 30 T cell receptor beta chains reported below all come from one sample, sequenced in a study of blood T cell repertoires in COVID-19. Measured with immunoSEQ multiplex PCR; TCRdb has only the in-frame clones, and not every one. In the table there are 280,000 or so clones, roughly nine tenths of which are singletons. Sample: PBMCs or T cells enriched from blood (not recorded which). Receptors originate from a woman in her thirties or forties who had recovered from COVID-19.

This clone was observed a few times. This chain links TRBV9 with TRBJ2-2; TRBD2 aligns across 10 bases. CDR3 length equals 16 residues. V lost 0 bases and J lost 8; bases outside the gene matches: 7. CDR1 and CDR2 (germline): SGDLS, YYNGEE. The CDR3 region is CASSVGTSGTQGELFF. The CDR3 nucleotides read TGTGCCAGCAGCGTAGGAACTAGCGGGACTCAAGGGGAGCTGTTTTTT.

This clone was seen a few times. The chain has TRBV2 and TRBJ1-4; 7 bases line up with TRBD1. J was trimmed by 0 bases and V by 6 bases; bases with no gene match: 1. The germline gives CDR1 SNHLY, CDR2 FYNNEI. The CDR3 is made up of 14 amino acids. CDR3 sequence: CASRTGTTNEKLFF. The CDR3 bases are TGTGCCAGCAGGACAGGGACAACTAATGAAAAACTGTTTTTT. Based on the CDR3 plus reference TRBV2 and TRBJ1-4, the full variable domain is EPEVTQTPSHQVTQMGQEVILRCVPISNHLYFYWYRQILGQKVEFLVSFYNNEISEKSEIFDDQFSVERPDGSNFTLKIRSTKLEDSAMYFCASRTGTTNEKLFFGSGTQLSVL.

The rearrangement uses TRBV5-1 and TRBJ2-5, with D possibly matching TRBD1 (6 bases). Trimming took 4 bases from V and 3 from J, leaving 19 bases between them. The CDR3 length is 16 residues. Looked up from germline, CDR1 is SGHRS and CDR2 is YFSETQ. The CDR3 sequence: CASSPSQGRGKETQYF. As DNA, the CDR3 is TGCGCCAGCAGCCCGAGCCAAGGCAGGGGAAAAGAGACCCAGTACTTC.

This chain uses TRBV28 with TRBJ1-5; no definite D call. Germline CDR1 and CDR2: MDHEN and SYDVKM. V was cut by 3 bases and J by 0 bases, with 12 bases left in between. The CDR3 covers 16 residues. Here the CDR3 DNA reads TGTGCCAGCAGTTTTGGAGGGTTCGGTAGCAATCAGCCCCAGCATTTT. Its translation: CASSFGGFGSNQPQHF.

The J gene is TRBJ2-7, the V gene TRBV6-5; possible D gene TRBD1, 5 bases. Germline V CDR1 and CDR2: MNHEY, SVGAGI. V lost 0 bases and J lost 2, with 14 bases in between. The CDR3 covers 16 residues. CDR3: CASSYSTDRSPYEQYF. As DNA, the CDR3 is TGTGCCAGCAGTTACTCGACCGACAGAAGCCCCTACGAGCAGTACTTC.

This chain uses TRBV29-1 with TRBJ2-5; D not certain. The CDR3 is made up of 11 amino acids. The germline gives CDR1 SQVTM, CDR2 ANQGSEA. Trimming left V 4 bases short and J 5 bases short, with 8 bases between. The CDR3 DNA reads TGCAGCGTTGGCCCTCGGGAGACCCAGTACTTC. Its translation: CSVGPRETQYF.

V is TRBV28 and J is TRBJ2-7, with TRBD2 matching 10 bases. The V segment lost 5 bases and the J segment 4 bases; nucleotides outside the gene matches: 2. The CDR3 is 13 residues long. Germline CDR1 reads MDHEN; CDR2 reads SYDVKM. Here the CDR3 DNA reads TGTGCCAGCAGTGCTAGCGGGAGTTACGAGCAGTACTTC. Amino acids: CASSASGSYEQYF.

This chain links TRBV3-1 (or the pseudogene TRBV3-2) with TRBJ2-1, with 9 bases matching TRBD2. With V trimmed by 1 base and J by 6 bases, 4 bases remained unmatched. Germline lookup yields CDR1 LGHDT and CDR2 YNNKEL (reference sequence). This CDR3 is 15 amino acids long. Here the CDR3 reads CASSQVLSGSNEQFF. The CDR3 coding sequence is TGTGCCAGCAGCCAAGTGCTTAGCGGGAGCAATGAGCAGTTCTTC.

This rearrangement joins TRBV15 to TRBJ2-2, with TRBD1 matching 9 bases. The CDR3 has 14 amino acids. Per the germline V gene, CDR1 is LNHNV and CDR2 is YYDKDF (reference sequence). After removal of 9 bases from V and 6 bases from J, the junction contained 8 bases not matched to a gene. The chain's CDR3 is CATRDRVGSGELFF. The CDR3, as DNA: TGTGCCACGAGGGACAGGGTGGGTTCCGGGGAGCTGTTTTTT.

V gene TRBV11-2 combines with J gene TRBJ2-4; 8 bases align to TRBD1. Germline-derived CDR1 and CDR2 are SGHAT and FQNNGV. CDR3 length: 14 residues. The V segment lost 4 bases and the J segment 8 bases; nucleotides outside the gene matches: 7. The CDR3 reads CASSSNRGMDIQYF. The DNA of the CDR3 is TGTGCCAGCAGCTCCAACAGGGGGATGGACATTCAGTACTTC.

The CDR3 DNA follows: TGTGCCAGCAGCGGGGACAGGGAGACCACAGATACGCAGTATTTT. This codes for CASSGDRETTDTQYF. The V call is TRBV2, the J call TRBJ2-3, with 9 bases identical to TRBD1. The CDR3 extends over 15 amino acids. The ends lost 6 bases at V and 2 bases at J; junction bases unmatched: 6. Germline V CDR1 and CDR2: SNHLY, FYNNEI.

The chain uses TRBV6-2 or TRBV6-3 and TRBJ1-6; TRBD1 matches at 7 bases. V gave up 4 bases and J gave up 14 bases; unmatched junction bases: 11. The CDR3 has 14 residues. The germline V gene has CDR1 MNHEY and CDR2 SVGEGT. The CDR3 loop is CASSFPGQLYTLHF. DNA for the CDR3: TGTGCCAGCAGTTTCCCGGGACAGCTTTATACCCTCCACTTT.

CDR3 region: CASSLGTSVFF. CDR3 nucleotides: TGTGCCAGCAGCCTAGGGACTAGCGTGTTCTTC. V is TRBV2 and J is TRBJ2-1, with TRBD2 matching 10 bases. The CDR3 is made up of 11 amino acids. Trimming took 6 bases from V and 15 from J; bases not matched to a gene: 5. Per germline, CDR1 SNHLY and CDR2 FYNNEI.

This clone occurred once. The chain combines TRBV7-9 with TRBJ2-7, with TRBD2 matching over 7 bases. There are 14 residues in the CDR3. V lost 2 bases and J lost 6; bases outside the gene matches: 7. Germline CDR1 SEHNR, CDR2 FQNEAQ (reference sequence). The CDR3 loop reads CASSLRGGSGEQYF. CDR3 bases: TGTGCCAGCAGCTTAAGGGGAGGGTCTGGCGAGCAGTACTTC.

This CDR3 is CASSLYYLSNQPQHF. The CDR3 DNA sequence: TGTGCCAGCAGTTTATACTACCTGAGCAATCAGCCCCAGCATTTT. This rearrangement joins TRBV28 to TRBJ1-5; D remains ambiguous. Trimming shortened V by 1 base and J by 1 base, and 8 bases separated the two germline ends. Germline V gene lookup returns CDR1 MDHEN and CDR2 SYDVKM. CDR3 length equals 15 residues.

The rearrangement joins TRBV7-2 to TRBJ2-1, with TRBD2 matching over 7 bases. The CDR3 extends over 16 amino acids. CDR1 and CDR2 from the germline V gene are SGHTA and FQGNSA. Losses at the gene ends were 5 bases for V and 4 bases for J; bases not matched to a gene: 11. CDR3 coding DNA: TGTGCCAGCAGCCCACGTTTGTGGGAGGGATACAATGAGCAGTTCTTC. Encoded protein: CASSPRLWEGYNEQFF.

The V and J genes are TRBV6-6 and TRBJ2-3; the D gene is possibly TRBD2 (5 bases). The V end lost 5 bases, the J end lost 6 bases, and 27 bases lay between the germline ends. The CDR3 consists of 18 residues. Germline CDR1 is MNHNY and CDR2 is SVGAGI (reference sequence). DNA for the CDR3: TGTGCCAGCAGTCTCGCGGGCCCTTGGCAAACCTCGGGGGATACGCAGTATTTT. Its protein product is CASSLAGPWQTSGDTQYF.

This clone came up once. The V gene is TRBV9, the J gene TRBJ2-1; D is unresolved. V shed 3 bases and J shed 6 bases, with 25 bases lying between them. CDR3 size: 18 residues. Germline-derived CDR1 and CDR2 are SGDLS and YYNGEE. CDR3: CASSARLMAPGRVNEQFF. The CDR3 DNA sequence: TGTGCCAGCAGCGCCAGGCTCATGGCTCCCGGCCGTGTCAATGAGCAGTTCTTC. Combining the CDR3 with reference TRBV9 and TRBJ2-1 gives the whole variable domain DSGVTQTPKHLITATGQRVTLRCSPRSGDLSVYWYQQSLDQGLQFLIQYYNGEERAKGNILERFSAQQFPDLHSELNLSSLELGDSALYFCASSARLMAPGRVNEQFFGPGTRLTVL.

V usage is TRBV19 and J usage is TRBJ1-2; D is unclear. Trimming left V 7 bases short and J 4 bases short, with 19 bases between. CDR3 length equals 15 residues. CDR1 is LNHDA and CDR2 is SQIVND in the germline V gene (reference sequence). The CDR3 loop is CASKVGGGMFYGYTF. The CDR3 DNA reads TGTGCCAGTAAGGTTGGTGGAGGAATGTTCTATGGCTACACCTTC.

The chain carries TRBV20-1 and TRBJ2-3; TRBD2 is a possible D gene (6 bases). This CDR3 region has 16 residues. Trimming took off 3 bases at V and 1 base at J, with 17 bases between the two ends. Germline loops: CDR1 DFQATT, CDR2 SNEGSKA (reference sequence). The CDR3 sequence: CSASQRRGPGTDTQYF. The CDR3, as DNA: TGCAGTGCTAGTCAACGGCGGGGCCCGGGCACAGATACGCAGTATTTT.

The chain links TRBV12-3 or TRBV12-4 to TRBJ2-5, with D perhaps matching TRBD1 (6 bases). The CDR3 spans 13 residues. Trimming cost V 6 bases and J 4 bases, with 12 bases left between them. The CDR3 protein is CASRQGWAETQYF. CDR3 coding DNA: TGTGCCAGCAGGCAGGGGTGGGCAGAGACCCAGTACTTC.

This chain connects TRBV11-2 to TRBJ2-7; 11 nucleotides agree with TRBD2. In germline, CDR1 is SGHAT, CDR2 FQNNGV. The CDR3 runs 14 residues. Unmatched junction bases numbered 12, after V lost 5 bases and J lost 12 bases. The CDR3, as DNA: TGTGCCAGCAGCATGACTAGCGGGGCGCAGGCGGGGTACTTC. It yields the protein CASSMTSGAQAGYF.

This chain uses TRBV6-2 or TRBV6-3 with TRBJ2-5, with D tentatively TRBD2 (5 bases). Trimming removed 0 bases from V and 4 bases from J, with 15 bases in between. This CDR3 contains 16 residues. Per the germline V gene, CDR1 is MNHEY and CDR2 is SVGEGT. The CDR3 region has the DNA TGTGCCAGCAGTTACTCTTCCACGAGGGTTCGAGAGACCCAGTACTTC. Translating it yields CASSYSSTRVRETQYF.

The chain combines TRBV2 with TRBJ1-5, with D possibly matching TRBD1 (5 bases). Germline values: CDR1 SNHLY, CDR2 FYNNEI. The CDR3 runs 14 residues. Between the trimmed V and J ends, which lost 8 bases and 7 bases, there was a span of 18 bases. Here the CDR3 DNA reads TGTGCCAGCTGTAAAGGGCAGGGCCGCCAGCCCCAGCATTTT. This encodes CASCKGQGRQPQHF.

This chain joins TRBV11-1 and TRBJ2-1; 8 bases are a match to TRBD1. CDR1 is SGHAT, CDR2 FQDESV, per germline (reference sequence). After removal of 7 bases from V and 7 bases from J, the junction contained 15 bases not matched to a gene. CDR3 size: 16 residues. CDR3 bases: TGTGCCAGCACCTATCATTCCGGGACAGGTCAGAATGAGCAGTTCTTC. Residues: CASTYHSGTGQNEQFF.

The CDR3 DNA is TGCGCCAGCAGCCCCGGGACAGGCGACTACGAGCAGTACTTC. This codes for CASSPGTGDYEQYF. The rearrangement joins TRBV5-1 to TRBJ2-7, with 8 positions matching TRBD1. The CDR3 loop spans 14 amino acids. CDR1 and CDR2 (germline): SGHRS, YFSETQ. V shed 4 bases and J 3 bases; nucleotides not matched to a gene: 6.

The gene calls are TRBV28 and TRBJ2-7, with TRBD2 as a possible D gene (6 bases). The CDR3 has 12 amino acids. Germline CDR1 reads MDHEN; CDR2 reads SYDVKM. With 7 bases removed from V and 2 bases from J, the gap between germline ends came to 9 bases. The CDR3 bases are TGTGCCAGCATAGGCGGGGCCTACGAGCAGTACTTC. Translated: CASIGGAYEQYF. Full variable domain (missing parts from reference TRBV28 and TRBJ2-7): DVKVTQSSRYLVKRTGEKVFLECVQDMDHENMFWYRQDPGLGLRLIYFSYDVKMKEKGDIPEGYSVSREKKERFSLILESASTNQTSMYLCASIGGAYEQYFGPGTRLTVT.

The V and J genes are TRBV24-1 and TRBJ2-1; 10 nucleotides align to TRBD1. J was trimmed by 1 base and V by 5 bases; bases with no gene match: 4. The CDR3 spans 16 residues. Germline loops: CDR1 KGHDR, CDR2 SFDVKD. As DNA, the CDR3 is TGTGCCACCAGTGTTCCGGGACAGGGGTCCTACAATGAGCAGTTCTTC. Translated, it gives CATSVPGQGSYNEQFF.

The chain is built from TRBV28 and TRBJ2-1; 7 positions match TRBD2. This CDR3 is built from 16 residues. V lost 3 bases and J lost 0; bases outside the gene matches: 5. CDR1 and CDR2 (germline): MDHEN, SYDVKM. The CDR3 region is CASSLVGGSSYNEQFF. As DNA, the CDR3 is TGTGCCAGCAGTTTGGTAGGCGGGAGCTCCTACAATGAGCAGTTCTTC. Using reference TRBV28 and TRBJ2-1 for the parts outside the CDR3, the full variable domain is DVKVTQSSRYLVKRTGEKVFLECVQDMDHENMFWYRQDPGLGLRLIYFSYDVKMKEKGDIPEGYSVSREKKERFSLILESASTNQTSMYLCASSLVGGSSYNEQFFGPGTRLTVL.

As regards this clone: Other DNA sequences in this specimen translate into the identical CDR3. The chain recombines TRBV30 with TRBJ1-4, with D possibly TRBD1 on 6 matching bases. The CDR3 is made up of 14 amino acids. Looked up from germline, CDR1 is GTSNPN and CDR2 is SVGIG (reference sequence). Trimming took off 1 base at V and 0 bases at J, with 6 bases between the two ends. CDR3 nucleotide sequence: TGTGCCTGGAGTGGGACAGCAACTAATGAAAAACTGTTTTTT. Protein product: CAWSGTATNEKLFF.